A selection of T cell receptor beta chains follows, all from one sample in a study of OX40 agonist ivuxolimab in advanced cancers. The table came from immunoSEQ multiplex PCR; TCRdb's copy has only in-frame clones and leaves some out. This table holds approximately 45,000 clones, roughly four fifths found once. Sequencing was performed on CD4+ or CD8+ T cells sorted from blood, taken in a trial of the OX40 agonist ivuxolimab. These receptors were taken from an adult with an advanced solid tumor such as melanoma, head and neck, liver or kidney cancer. Each CDR3 is given with its conserved first and last residue. D genes are given only for firm matches. Not all rows give a size; the values are once, few, many and, for expanded clones, a class.

NA TRBJ2-7 TRBV30 NA CAWRKGGAGMREQYF TGTGCCTGGAGAAAAGGGGGAGCCGGTATGAGGGAGCAGTACTTC
TRBD1 TRBJ1-5 TRBV2 NA CASSEGGTGGQPQHF TGTGCCAGCAGTGAAGGCGGGACAGGCGGTCAGCCCCAGCATTTT
NA TRBJ2-5 TRBV9 NA CASSEGVYGGFQETQYF TGTGCCAGCAGCGAGGGGGTCTATGGGGGATTTCAAGAGACCCAGTACTTC
TRBD2 TRBJ2-2 TRBV28 NA CASSFLAGGIGELFF TGTGCCAGCAGTTTTCTAGCGGGAGGCATCGGGGAGCTGTTTTTT
NA TRBJ2-3 TRBV19 NA CASSRTPGFADTQYF TGTGCCAGTAGTCGGACCCCCGGATTTGCAGATACGCAGTATTTT
NA TRBJ2-5 TRBV5-4 NA CASSLVGPTTQTQYF TGTGCCAGCAGCTTGGTGGGGCCGACCACCCAGACCCAGTACTTC
TRBD1 TRBJ1-5 TRBV9 NA CASSVTGGTQPQHF TGTGCCAGCAGCGTAACAGGGGGCACTCAGCCCCAGCATTTT
NA TRBJ1-1 TRBV5-4 NA CASSGSMNTEAFF TGTGCCAGCAGCGGCTCGATGAACACTGAAGCTTTCTTT
NA TRBJ1-1 TRBV19 medium-sized CASSDRNTEAFF TGTGCCAGTAGTGACAGGAACACTGAAGCTTTCTTT
NA TRBJ1-5 TRBV6-6 NA CASSNRGYSNQPQHF TGTGCCAGCAGCAACCGCGGCTATAGCAATCAGCCCCAGCATTTT
TRBD1 TRBJ2-3 TRBV7-6 NA CASSLPGQHTDTQYF TGTGCCAGCAGCCTCCCGGGACAGCACACAGATACGCAGTATTTT
NA TRBJ2-5 TRBV11-3 NA CASSLGAGLETQYF TGTGCCAGCAGCCTGGGCGCGGGTCTGGAGACCCAGTACTTC
NA TRBJ2-1 TRBV7-8 NA CASSLESGRAYNEQFF TGTGCCAGCAGCTTAGAGAGCGGCCGAGCATACAATGAGCAGTTCTTC
NA TRBJ1-2 TRBV28 NA CASTGGQGVYGYTF TGTGCCAGCACTGGCGGGCAGGGTGTCTATGGCTACACCTTC
NA TRBJ2-3 TRBV7-9 NA CASSPRGPDTQYF TGTGCCAGCAGCCCCCGGGGACCAGATACGCAGTATTTT
NA TRBJ2-1 TRBV12-5 NA CASGLRDEQFF TGTGCTAGTGGTTTGCGTGATGAGCAGTTCTTC
TRBD1 TRBJ1-2 TRBV2 NA CASSEALRHPGQGALQNGYTF TGTGCCAGCAGTGAGGCCCTTCGGCATCCAGGACAGGGGGCTTTACAGAATGGCTACACCTTC
TRBD1 TRBJ2-4 TRBV6-4 NA CASSDNRGSAKNIQYF TGTGCCAGCAGTGATAACAGGGGTAGCGCCAAAAACATTCAGTACTTC
TRBD2 TRBJ2-1 TRBV7-2 NA CASSGTGTSGGEQFF TGTGCCAGCAGCGGCACCGGGACTAGCGGGGGGGAGCAGTTCTTC
TRBD1 TRBJ2-7 TRBV27 NA CASRPRWDSYEQYF TGTGCCAGCAGACCCCGGTGGGACAGCTACGAGCAGTACTTC
NA TRBJ1-3 TRBV7-9 NA CASSFGQGIQNTIYF TGTGCCAGCAGCTTTGGTCAGGGAATCCAAAACACCATATATTTT
NA TRBJ1-2 TRBV19 few CASSTGQRYGYTF TGTGCCAGTAGTACAGGACAGCGTTATGGCTACACCTTC
TRBD2 TRBJ2-1 TRBV14 NA CASSQDAPLAGGSFEQFF TGTGCCAGCAGCCAAGATGCCCCGCTAGCGGGGGGGTCTTTTGAGCAGTTCTTC
NA TRBJ2-3 TRBV29-1 NA CSVLRDTDTQYF TGCAGCGTTCTGCGGGACACAGATACGCAGTATTTT
NA TRBJ1-2 TRBV6-6 NA CASRSNGYTF TGTGCCAGCAGATCGAATGGCTACACCTTC
NA TRBJ1-6 TRBV28 NA CASRQSLRGASYNSPLHF TGTGCCAGCAGGCAATCCCTGAGGGGGGCATCCTATAATTCACCCCTCCACTTT
NA TRBJ2-3 TRBV5-5 NA CASSLEGHETDTQYF TGTGCCAGCAGCTTGGAGGGACATGAAACAGATACGCAGTATTTT
TRBD2 TRBJ2-5 TRBV4-2 NA CASSSGGVETQYF TGTGCCAGTTCGAGCGGGGGGGTGGAGACCCAGTACTTC
NA TRBJ1-2 TRBV19 few CASSIGEALGGYTF TGTGCCAGTAGTATAGGGGAAGCCCTGGGGGGCTACACCTTC
NA TRBJ1-1 TRBV5-5 NA CASSNTRNTEAFF TGTGCCAGCAGCAACACAAGGAACACTGAAGCTTTCTTT
TRBD2 TRBJ2-2 TRBV5-4 NA CASSSAVSGSLNTGELFF TGTGCCAGCAGCTCTGCGGTTAGCGGGAGCCTGAACACCGGGGAGCTGTTTTTT
NA TRBJ1-2 TRBV14 once CAIQPRARWGYGYTF TGTGCCATCCAACCCCGAGCGCGTTGGGGGTATGGCTACACCTTC
NA TRBJ1-3 TRBV7-8 NA CASSPGRGSSGNTIYF TGTGCCAGCAGCCCAGGACGGGGGAGCTCTGGAAACACCATATATTTT
NA TRBJ2-1 TRBV5-1 NA CASSPTDSSYNEQFF TGCGCCAGCAGCCCCACAGACTCCTCTTACAATGAGCAGTTCTTC
NA TRBJ2-3 TRBV5-5 NA CASSTARDTQYF TGTGCCAGCAGCACCGCGAGGGATACGCAGTATTTT
TRBD1 TRBJ2-1 TRBV28 NA CASRGTGLTEQFF TGTGCCAGCAGGGGGACAGGGTTAACTGAGCAGTTCTTC
NA TRBJ2-7 TRBV6-1 NA CASSLGSGVEQYF TGTGCCAGCAGCCTAGGGTCCGGGGTCGAGCAGTACTTC
NA TRBJ1-1 TRBV27 NA CASSYRENTEAFF TGTGCCAGCAGTTACAGGGAGAACACTGAAGCTTTCTTT
NA TRBJ2-7 TRBV10-1 NA CASSPTGNEQYF TGCGCCAGCAGCCCGACAGGAAACGAGCAGTACTTC
NA TRBJ1-4 TRBV6-5 NA CASRDGMGSEKLFF TGTGCCAGCAGGGATGGGATGGGGAGCGAAAAACTGTTTTTT
TRBD2 TRBJ2-7 TRBV9 NA CASSPGTSGSSDREQYF TGTGCCAGCAGCCCCGGGACTAGCGGGAGTTCTGATCGCGAGCAGTACTTC
TRBD2 TRBJ2-7 TRBV28 NA CASKGTSLHEQYF TGTGCCAGCAAGGGGACTAGCCTCCACGAGCAGTACTTC
NA TRBJ2-5 TRBV7-8 NA CASSLVSLWVGETQYF TGTGCCAGCAGCTTAGTTTCTTTGTGGGTTGGGGAGACCCAGTACTTC
NA TRBJ1-4 TRBV9 NA CASSSGGKATNEKLFF TGTGCCAGCAGCTCGGGGGGGAAAGCAACTAATGAAAAACTGTTTTTT
TRBD2 TRBJ2-7 TRBV6-1 NA CASTTGGYAYEQYF TGTGCCAGCACTACGGGGGGATACGCCTACGAGCAGTACTTC
TRBD2 TRBJ2-1 TRBV11-3 NA CASSLRASGDYNEQFF TGTGCCAGCAGCTTGCGGGCTAGCGGGGACTACAATGAGCAGTTCTTC
NA TRBJ2-2 TRBV18 NA CASSWASSTGELFF TGTGCCAGCTCATGGGCTAGTAGCACCGGGGAGCTGTTTTTT
NA TRBJ1-1 TRBV19 NA CASKEAADTEAFF TGTGCCAGTAAGGAGGCTGCTGACACTGAAGCTTTCTTT
TRBD2 TRBJ2-4 TRBV10-1 NA CASHGGGPQNIQYF TGCGCCAGTCACGGGGGGGGCCCCCAAAACATTCAGTACTTC
NA TRBJ2-7 TRBV27 NA CASSWIPSYEQYF TGTGCCAGCAGTTGGATACCCTCCTACGAGCAGTACTTC
NA TRBJ2-2 TRBV9 few CASSAGTPWSDGELFF TGTGCCAGCAGCGCCGGGACTCCCTGGTCGGACGGGGAGCTGTTTTTT
NA TRBJ2-7 TRBV10-1 NA CASSEFGDSYEQYF TGCGCCAGCAGTGAGTTCGGGGACTCCTACGAGCAGTACTTC
NA TRBJ2-7 TRBV28 NA CASSLAHYEQYF TGTGCCAGCAGTTTAGCGCACTACGAGCAGTACTTC
TRBD2 TRBJ2-1 TRBV25-1 NA CASRPGLAEAGSYNEQFF TGTGCCAGCAGGCCGGGACTAGCGGAGGCGGGCTCCTACAATGAGCAGTTCTTC
TRBD1 TRBJ2-3 TRBV2 NA CASSVDRPPTDTQYF TGTGCCAGCAGTGTGGACAGGCCACCCACAGATACGCAGTATTTT
NA TRBJ2-7 TRBV18 NA CASSPGVSSYEQYF TGTGCCAGCTCACCAGGGGTCAGCTCCTACGAGCAGTACTTC